A selection of T cell receptor beta chains follows, all from one sample in a study of T cells in Graves' hyperthyroidism and ophthalmopathy. TCRdb re-analysed the multiplex PCR reads in MiXCR, keeping a single row per CDR3 protein. The data contain approximately 210,000 distinct CDR3 sequences, approximately 17% of them singletons. Sequenced sample: blood. These receptors originate from a man between 50 and 59 years old with Graves' hyperthyroidism. Both conserved end residues are part of each CDR3. D genes are given only for firm matches. Clone size, where shown, is once, few, many, or a class for clones that have expanded.

TRBJ2-3 TRBV24-1 many TRBD2 TGTGCCACCAGTGATCTAGCGGAACCCACAGATACGCAGTATTTT CATSDLAEPTDTQYF
TRBJ2-2 TRBV19 . TRBD1 TGTGCCAGTAGTATTATCGGACAGGCCGGGGAGCTGTTTTTT CASSIIGQAGELFF
TRBJ2-7 TRBV7-9 many . TGTGCCAGCAGCCATCACACGGTTAGCTCCTACGAGCAGTACTTC CASSHHTVSSYEQYF
TRBJ1-2 TRBV28 . . TGTGCCAGCAGGGGAGTAGGCTTCTATGGCTACACCTTC CASRGVGFYGYTF
TRBJ2-7 TRBV20-1 many TRBD2 TGCAGTGCCCCGGGACTAGCACGCGAGCAGTACTTC CSAPGLAREQYF
TRBJ2-7 TRBV12-3/TRBV12-4 . TRBD1 TGTGCCAGCAGTGGACAGGGTGGGTACGGCTTTGCCTACGAGCAGTACTTC CASSGQGGYGFAYEQYF
TRBJ2-1 TRBV6-2/TRBV6-3 few TRBD2 TGTGCCAGCAGAACCGGGACTAAGTCGCAGTTCTTC CASRTGTKSQFF
TRBJ2-7 TRBV5-1 many . TGCGCCAGCAGCTTGACCCTGGGTAGCTCCTACGAGCAGTACTTC CASSLTLGSSYEQYF
TRBJ2-7 TRBV27 many . TGTGCCAGCAGAAGCCTTTGGGTGGCCCCTTACGAGCAGTACTTC CASRSLWVAPYEQYF
TRBJ1-1 TRBV14 . TRBD1 TGTGCCAGCAGCCCCTCACAGGGGGACACTGAAGCTTTCTTT CASSPSQGDTEAFF
TRBJ2-1 TRBV11-2 many TRBD2 TGTGCCAGCAGCTCGACTAGCCGGAATGAGCAGTTCTTC CASSSTSRNEQFF
TRBJ2-7 TRBV28 many . TGTGCCAGCAGTCGGTGGGGTGGCGAGCAGTACTTC CASSRWGGEQYF
TRBJ1-5 TRBV12-5 . . TGTGCTAGTGGGGCCCAGGGTTTAGGCAATCAGCCCCAGCATTTT CASGAQGLGNQPQHF
TRBJ1-1 TRBV11-2 many . TGTGCCAGCAGCCTCGGGGGGTCAGCAAACACTGAAGCTTTCTTT CASSLGGSANTEAFF
TRBJ1-4 TRBV2 . TRBD1 TGTGCCAGCAGGGGGGACAGGACCGAAAAACTGTTTTTT CASRGDRTEKLFF
TRBJ1-5 TRBV19 many TRBD1 TGTGCCAGTAGTAGAAGAGGACAGGGTAGCCATCAGCCCCAGCATTTT CASSRRGQGSHQPQHF
TRBJ2-3 TRBV7-9 few TRBD2 TGTGCCAGCAGCCCGCTGTCTAGCGGGAGGGCGGGGGATACGCAGTATTTT CASSPLSSGRAGDTQYF
TRBJ2-1 TRBV20-1 . . TGCAGTGCGCTCCTCTATGAGCAGTTCTTC CSALLYEQFF
TRBJ2-5 TRBV28 many TRBD2 TGTGCCAGCAGCCCTAGCGGAACCCGGGGCTTGCAAGAGACCCAGTACTTC CASSPSGTRGLQETQYF
TRBJ1-2 TRBV9 few TRBD1 TGTGCCAGCACACGGACAGGCGGGGCGGAAGCTGGCTACACCTTC CASTRTGGAEAGYTF
TRBJ1-5 TRBV20-1 . TRBD1 TGCAGTGCTAGAGGGGACCCGGGACAGGGCCATAGCAATCAGCCCCAGCATTTT CSARGDPGQGHSNQPQHF
TRBJ2-2 TRBV9 many TRBD2 TGTGCCAGCAGCCCCCAACTAGCGACCGGGGAGCTGTTTTTT CASSPQLATGELFF
TRBJ2-1 TRBV20-1 many TRBD1 TGCAGTGCTAGAGATCTGGGGACAGGGAACAATGAGCAGTTCTTC CSARDLGTGNNEQFF
TRBJ1-2 TRBV5-1 many TRBD1 TGCGCCAGCAGCTTCACAGGGGGGAATGGCTACACCTTC CASSFTGGNGYTF
TRBJ1-2 TRBV5-1 many . TGCGCCAGCAATGACGGGAATGGAGGCTACACCTTC CASNDGNGGYTF
TRBJ2-5 TRBV3-1 many . TGTGCCAGCAGCCAAATGAGTTTGGTGACCCAGTACTTC CASSQMSLVTQYF
TRBJ2-2 TRBV28 . TRBD2 TGTGCCAGCAGTTTTCCTCCTACAGCGGGAGTCGGGGAGCTGTTTTTT CASSFPPTAGVGELFF
TRBJ2-7 TRBV10-3 . TRBD2 TGTGCCATCAAGAGGCGGGAGGAGCTCTACGAGCAGTACTTC CAIKRREELYEQYF
TRBJ2-2 TRBV20-1 many TRBD1 TGCAGTGCGCGCCGACAGGGGGCGAACACCGGGGAGCTGTTTTTT CSARRQGANTGELFF
TRBJ2-5 TRBV4-1 many . TGCGCCAGCAGCCAGGATGACTCATTGGAGACCCAGTACTTC CASSQDDSLETQYF
TRBJ2-3 TRBV9 many . TGTGCCAGCAGCGTAGCCCCCGGCGCAAATACGCAGTATTTT CASSVAPGANTQYF
TRBJ2-1 TRBV28 many TRBD2 TGTGCCAGCAGGGCGACTAGCGGGAGTAGGGGTGAGCAGTTCTTC CASRATSGSRGEQFF
TRBJ1-4 TRBV28 many . TGTGCCAGCACCAGCGGGGCCGTCGAAAAACTGTTTTTT CASTSGAVEKLFF
TRBJ2-1 TRBV20-1 . TRBD2 TGCAGTGCTAGCGGGGTAGCGGGGCTGTCCTACAATGAGCAGTTCTTC CSASGVAGLSYNEQFF
TRBJ2-7 TRBV27 many . TGTGCCAGCAGTTATATCGGGCCAGAAAATTACGAGCAGTACTTC CASSYIGPENYEQYF
TRBJ1-2 TRBV5-8 . . TGTGCCAGCAGCTTGTCTTGGGGCAGGGGCTACACCTTC CASSLSWGRGYTF
TRBJ2-5 TRBV29-1 many . TGCAGCGTCGGACGGACCCAAGAGACCCAGTACTTC CSVGRTQETQYF
TRBJ2-7 TRBV4-1 few . TGCGCCAGCAGCCAAGATGGGGCGGGAAACTACGAGCAGTACTTC CASSQDGAGNYEQYF
TRBJ2-2 TRBV5-1 few TRBD1 TGCGCCAGCAGCCCACAGGGGCCCGACACCGGGGAGCTGTTTTTT CASSPQGPDTGELFF
TRBJ2-1 TRBV6-2/TRBV6-3 many TRBD2 TGTGCCAGCACCGACAGTGGGACTAGTATATACTACAATGAGCAGTTCTTC CASTDSGTSIYYNEQFF
TRBJ1-6 TRBV7-9 few TRBD1 TGTGCCAGCAGCGTAGACGGGACAGGGCCTTCACCCCTCCACTTT CASSVDGTGPSPLHF
TRBJ2-1 TRBV29-1 many TRBD2 TGCAGCGTTCCCCTCTTAGCGGGAAGTTACAATGAGCAGTTCTTC CSVPLLAGSYNEQFF
TRBJ1-6 TRBV28 . TRBD1 TGTGCCAGCAGGCGGGACAGTCTCTCACCCCTCCACTTT CASRRDSLSPLHF
TRBJ2-1 TRBV5-1 . TRBD2 TGCGCCAGCAGCTTGGGGACTAGCGGGAGCGCGAATGAGCAGTTCTTC CASSLGTSGSANEQFF
TRBJ2-1 TRBV7-2 . TRBD2 TGTGCCAGCAGCTATTGGACTAGCGTATACAATGAGCAGTTCTTC CASSYWTSVYNEQFF
TRBJ2-1 TRBV3-1 . TRBD2 TGCGCCAGCAGCCGGCCCGGGACTAGGCCAAACAATGAGCAGTTCTTC CASSRPGTRPNNEQFF
TRBJ1-1 TRBV14 . . TGTGCCAGCACAGGGGCCGGTTTGAACACTGAAGCTTTCTTT CASTGAGLNTEAFF
TRBJ2-5 TRBV28 many . TGTGCCAGCAGTTTACTGGGTATGGGACAAGAGACCCAGTACTTC CASSLLGMGQETQYF
TRBJ1-3 TRBV6-1 . . TGTGCCAGCCAGGTTTCGTCGGGCTCCTCTGGAAACACCATATATTTT CASQVSSGSSGNTIYF
TRBJ2-1 TRBV19 many . TGTGCCAGTAGTATCGGCCAGGGCAATGAGCAGTTCTTC CASSIGQGNEQFF
TRBJ2-1 TRBV6-1 . . TGTGCCAGCAGTGCGGGGCAGGGGAGTAACGATGAGCAGTTCTTC CASSAGQGSNDEQFF
TRBJ2-5 TRBV7-2 many . TGTGCCAGCAGCGGGCAACTGAGAGAGACCCAGTACTTC CASSGQLRETQYF
TRBJ1-6 TRBV18 many TRBD1 TGTGCCAGCTCACCTACAGGGGGGGATAATTCACCCCTCCACTTT CASSPTGGDNSPLHF
TRBJ1-3 TRBV20-1 . . TGCAGTGCTCAAGCTTCCGGTGGAAACACCATATATTTT CSAQASGGNTIYF
TRBJ2-1 TRBV30 many . TGTGCCTGGAGTCAAGTGGGACAGCAGTTCTTC CAWSQVGQQFF
TRBJ2-7 TRBV4-1 . . TGCGCCAGCAGCCAAGACTGGGGGACAACCTACGAGCAGTACTTC CASSQDWGTTYEQYF
TRBJ2-7 TRBV7-9 many TRBD2 TGTGCCAGCAGCTCCAGGACTAGCGTTTCCTACGAGCAGTACTTC CASSSRTSVSYEQYF